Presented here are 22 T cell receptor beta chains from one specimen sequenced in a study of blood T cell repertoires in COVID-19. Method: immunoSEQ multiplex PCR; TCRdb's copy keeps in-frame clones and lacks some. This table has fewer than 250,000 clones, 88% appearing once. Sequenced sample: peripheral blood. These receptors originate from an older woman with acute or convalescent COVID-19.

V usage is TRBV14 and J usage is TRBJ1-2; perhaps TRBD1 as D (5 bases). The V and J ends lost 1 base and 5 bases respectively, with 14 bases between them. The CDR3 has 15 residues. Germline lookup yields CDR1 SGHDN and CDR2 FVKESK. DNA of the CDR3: TGTGCCAGCAGCCAAGCCTCGACAGCAACTTATGGCTACACCTTC. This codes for CASSQASTATYGYTF.

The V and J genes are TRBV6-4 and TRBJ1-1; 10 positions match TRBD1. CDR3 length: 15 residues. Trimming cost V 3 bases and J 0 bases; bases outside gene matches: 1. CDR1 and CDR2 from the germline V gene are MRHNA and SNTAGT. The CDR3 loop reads CASSEGQGLNTEAFF. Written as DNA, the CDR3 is TGTGCCAGCAGTGAGGGACAGGGGTTGAACACTGAAGCTTTCTTT.

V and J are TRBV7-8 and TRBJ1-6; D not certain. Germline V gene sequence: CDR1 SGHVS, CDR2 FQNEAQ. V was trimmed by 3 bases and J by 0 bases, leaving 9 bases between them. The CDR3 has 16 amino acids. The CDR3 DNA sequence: TGTGCCAGCAGCTTGGTACAGAGCTCCTATAATTCACCCCTCCACTTT. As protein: CASSLVQSSYNSPLHF.

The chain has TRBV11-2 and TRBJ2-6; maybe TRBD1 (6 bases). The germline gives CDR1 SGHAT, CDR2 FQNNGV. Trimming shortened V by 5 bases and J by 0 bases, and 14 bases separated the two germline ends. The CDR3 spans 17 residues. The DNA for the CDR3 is TGTGCCAGCAGCCGTAGGGGGACAACCTCTGGGGCCAACGTCCTGACTTTC. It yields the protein CASSRRGTTSGANVLTF.

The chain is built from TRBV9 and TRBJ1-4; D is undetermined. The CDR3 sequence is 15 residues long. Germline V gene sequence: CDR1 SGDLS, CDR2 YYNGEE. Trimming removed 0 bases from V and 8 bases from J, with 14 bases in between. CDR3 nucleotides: TGTGCCAGCAGCGTAGCCTCCGAGGGTGGAGAAAAACTGTTTTTT. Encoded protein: CASSVASEGGEKLFF.

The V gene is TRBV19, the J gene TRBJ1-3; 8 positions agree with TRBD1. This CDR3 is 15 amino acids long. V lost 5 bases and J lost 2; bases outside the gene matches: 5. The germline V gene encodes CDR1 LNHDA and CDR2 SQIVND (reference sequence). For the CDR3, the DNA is TGTGCCAGTAGTCCAACAGGGGGTCCTGGAAACACCATATATTTT. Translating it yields CASSPTGGPGNTIYF.

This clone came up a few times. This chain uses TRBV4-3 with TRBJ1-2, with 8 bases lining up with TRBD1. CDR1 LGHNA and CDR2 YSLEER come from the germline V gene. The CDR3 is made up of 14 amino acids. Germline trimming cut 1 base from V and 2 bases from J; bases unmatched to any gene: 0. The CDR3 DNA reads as TGCGCCAGCAGCCAAGCAGGGGGCAACTATGGCTACACCTTC. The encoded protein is CASSQAGGNYGYTF.

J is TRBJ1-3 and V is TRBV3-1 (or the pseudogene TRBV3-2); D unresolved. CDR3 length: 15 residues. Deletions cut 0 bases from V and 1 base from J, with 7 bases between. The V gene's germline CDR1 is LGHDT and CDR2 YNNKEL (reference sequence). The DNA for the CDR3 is TGTGCCAGCAGCCAAGACGCAGCGTCTGGAAACACCATATATTTT. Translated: CASSQDAASGNTIYF.

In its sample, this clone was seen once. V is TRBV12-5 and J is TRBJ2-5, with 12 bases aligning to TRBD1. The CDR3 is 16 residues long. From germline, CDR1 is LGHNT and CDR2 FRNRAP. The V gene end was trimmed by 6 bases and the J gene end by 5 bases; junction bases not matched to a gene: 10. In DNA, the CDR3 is TGTGCTAGTGGAACCGGGACAGGGGGCGCGGGGGAGACCCAGTACTTC. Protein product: CASGTGTGGAGETQYF.

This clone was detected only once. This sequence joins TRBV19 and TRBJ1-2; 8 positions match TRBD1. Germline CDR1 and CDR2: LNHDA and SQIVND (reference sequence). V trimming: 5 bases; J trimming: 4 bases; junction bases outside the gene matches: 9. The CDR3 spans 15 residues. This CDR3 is CASSSRTGSSYGYTF. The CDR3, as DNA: TGTGCCAGTAGTTCCCGGACAGGGTCGTCCTATGGCTACACCTTC. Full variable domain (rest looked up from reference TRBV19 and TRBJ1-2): DGGITQSPKYLFRKEGQNVTLSCEQNLNHDAMYWYRQDPGQGLRLIYYSQIVNDFQKGDIAEGYSVSREKKESFPLTVTSAQKNPTAFYLCASSSRTGSSYGYTFGSGTRLTVV.

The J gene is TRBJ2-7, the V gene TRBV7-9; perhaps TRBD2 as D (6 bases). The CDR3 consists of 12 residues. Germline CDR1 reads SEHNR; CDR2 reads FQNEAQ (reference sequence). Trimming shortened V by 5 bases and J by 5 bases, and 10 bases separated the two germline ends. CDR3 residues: CASSRGWNEQYF. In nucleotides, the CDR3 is TGTGCCAGCAGCCGGGGGTGGAACGAGCAGTACTTC.

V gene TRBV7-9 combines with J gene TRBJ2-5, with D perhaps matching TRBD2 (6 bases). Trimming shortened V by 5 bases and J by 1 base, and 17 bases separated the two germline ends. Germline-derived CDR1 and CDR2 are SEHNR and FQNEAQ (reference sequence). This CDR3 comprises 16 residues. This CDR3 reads CASSVGSEGFQETQYF. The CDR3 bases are TGTGCCAGCAGCGTAGGTTCGGAGGGGTTCCAAGAGACCCAGTACTTC.

The CDR3 here is CASSFVQGRSAYGYTF. CDR3 sequence (DNA): TGTGCCAGCAGCTTTGTACAGGGGAGGAGCGCCTATGGCTACACCTTC. The rearrangement links TRBV5-5 to TRBJ1-2, with 7 bases aligning to TRBD1. Germline loops: CDR1 SGHKS, CDR2 YYEKEE (reference sequence). The junction had 11 bases not matched to a gene; V was cut back by 2 bases and J by 4 bases. This CDR3 has 16 residues.

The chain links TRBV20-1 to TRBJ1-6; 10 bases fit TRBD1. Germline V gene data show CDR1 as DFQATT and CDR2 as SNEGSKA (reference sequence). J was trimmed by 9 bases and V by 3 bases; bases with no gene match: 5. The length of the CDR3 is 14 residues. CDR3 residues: CSASPTGGGSPLHF. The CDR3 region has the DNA TGCAGTGCTAGTCCGACAGGGGGCGGTTCACCCCTCCACTTT.

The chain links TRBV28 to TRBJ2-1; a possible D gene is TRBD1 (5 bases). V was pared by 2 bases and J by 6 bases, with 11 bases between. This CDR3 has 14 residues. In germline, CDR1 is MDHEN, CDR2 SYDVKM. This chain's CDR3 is CASSLTLGRNEQFF. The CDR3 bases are TGTGCCAGCAGTTTAACGCTGGGGCGCAATGAGCAGTTCTTC.

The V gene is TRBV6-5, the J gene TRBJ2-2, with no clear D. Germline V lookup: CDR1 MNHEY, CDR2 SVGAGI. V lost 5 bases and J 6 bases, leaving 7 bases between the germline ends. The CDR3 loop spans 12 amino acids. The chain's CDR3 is CASSPRSGELFF. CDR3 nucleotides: TGTGCCAGCAGTCCCCGGTCCGGGGAGCTGTTTTTT.

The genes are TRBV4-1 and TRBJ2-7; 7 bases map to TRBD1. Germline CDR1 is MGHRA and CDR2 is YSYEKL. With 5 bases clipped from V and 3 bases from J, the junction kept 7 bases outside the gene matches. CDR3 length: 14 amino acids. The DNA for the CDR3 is TGCGCCAGCAGCTTACAGGGGTTAGGCTACGAGCAGTACTTC. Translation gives CASSLQGLGYEQYF.

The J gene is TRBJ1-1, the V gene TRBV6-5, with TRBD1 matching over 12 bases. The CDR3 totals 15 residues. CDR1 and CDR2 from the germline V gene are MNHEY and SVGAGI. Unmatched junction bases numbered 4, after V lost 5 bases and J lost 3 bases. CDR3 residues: CASSPGTGGYTEAFF. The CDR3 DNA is TGTGCCAGCAGTCCCGGGACAGGGGGCTACACTGAAGCTTTCTTT.

The CDR3 sequence: CASSVADTGELFF. CDR3 bases: TGTGCCAGCAGCGTAGCGGACACCGGGGAGCTGTTTTTT. The rearrangement joins TRBV9 to TRBJ2-2, with D hard to call. Germline CDR1 SGDLS, CDR2 YYNGEE. The CDR3 has 13 amino acids. V lost 0 bases and J 3 bases, leaving 3 bases between the germline ends.

The CDR3 DNA is TGCGCCAGCAGCCTCACTAGCGCTCCGAGCACAGATACGCAGTATTTT. It yields the protein CASSLTSAPSTDTQYF. The chain couples TRBV5-1 to TRBJ2-3; 7 nucleotides line up with TRBD2. The CDR3 spans 16 residues. Unmatched junction bases numbered 8, after V lost 4 bases and J lost 0 bases. Per germline, CDR1 SGHRS and CDR2 YFSETQ.

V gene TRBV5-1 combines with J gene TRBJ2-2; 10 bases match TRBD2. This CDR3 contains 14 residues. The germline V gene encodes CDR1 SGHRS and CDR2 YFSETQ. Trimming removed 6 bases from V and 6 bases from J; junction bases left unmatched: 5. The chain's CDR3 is CASTSGSRPGELFF. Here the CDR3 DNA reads TGCGCCAGCACTAGCGGGAGCCGTCCCGGGGAGCTGTTTTTT. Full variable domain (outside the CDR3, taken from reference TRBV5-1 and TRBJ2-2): KAGVTQTPRYLIKTRGQQVTLSCSPISGHRSVSWYQQTPGQGLQFLFEYFSETQRNKGNFPGRFSGRQFSNSRSEMNVSTLELGDSALYLCASTSGSRPGELFFGEGSRLTVL.

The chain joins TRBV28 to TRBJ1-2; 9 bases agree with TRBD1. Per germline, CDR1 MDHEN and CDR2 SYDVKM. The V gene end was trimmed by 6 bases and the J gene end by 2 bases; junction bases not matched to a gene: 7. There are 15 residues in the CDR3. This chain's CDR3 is CASRSTGTGNYGYTF. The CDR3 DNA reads TGTGCCAGCAGGAGCACCGGGACAGGGAACTATGGCTACACCTTC.